Below are 11 T cell receptor beta chains sequenced from a single sample in a study of HIV-infected patients and healthy controls. MiXCR, run by TCRdb on the 5' RACE reads, gives a single entry per CDR3 protein. Of some 67,000 distinct CDR3 sequences detected, about 17% appear once; the ten largest clones hold less than 6%. The specimen was CD4+ T cells from blood. Every receptor here comes from a human donor in good health.

This clonotype has at least ten counts. This sequence joins TRBV2 and TRBJ2-5; D gene unclear. Trimming pared 6 bases from V and 3 bases from J, leaving 8 bases between. From germline, CDR1 is SNHLY and CDR2 FYNNEI. The CDR3 has 12 amino acids. The CDR3: CASRRKEETQYF. CDR3 sequence (DNA): TGTGCCAGCAGGCGTAAGGAAGAGACCCAGTACTTC.

This chain uses TRBV12-3 or TRBV12-4 with TRBJ2-3; D unresolved. The V end lost 8 bases, the J end lost 2 bases, and 14 bases lay between the germline ends. CDR3 length equals 14 residues. This chain's CDR3 is CASGRPPSTDTQYF. Written as DNA, the CDR3 is TGTGCCAGCGGACGGCCTCCCTCCACAGATACGCAGTATTTT.

This rearrangement joins TRBV10-2 to TRBJ2-7; 7 bases match TRBD2. Trimming took 6 bases from V and 3 from J; bases not matched to a gene: 8. This CDR3 region has 14 residues. Germline V gene sequence: CDR1 WSHSY, CDR2 SAAADI. DNA of the CDR3: TGCGCCAGCAGGAGCGGGACTACTAGCTACGAGCAGTACTTC. This codes for CASRSGTTSYEQYF.

This clonotype showed up many times. This chain links TRBV29-1 with TRBJ2-1; D might be TRBD2 (7 bases). The V gene's germline CDR1 is SQVTM and CDR2 ANQGSEA. The CDR3 spans 14 residues. Trimming removed 6 bases from V and 4 bases from J, with 16 bases in between. CDR3 nucleotides: TGCAGCGTCGAGGGGGGGAGGATATACAATGAGCAGTTCTTC. As protein: CSVEGGRIYNEQFF.

The V call is TRBV6-1, the J call TRBJ1-5; D is ambiguous. The CDR3 totals 13 residues. The germline V gene has CDR1 MNHNS and CDR2 SASEGT. Trimming took off 8 bases at V and 2 bases at J, with 10 bases between the two ends. The CDR3 protein is CASAVQGNQPQHF. Written as DNA, the CDR3 is TGTGCCAGCGCGGTCCAAGGCAATCAGCCCCAGCATTTT.

This chain connects TRBV6-5 to TRBJ1-4; D gene uncertain. The CDR3 runs 13 residues. V dropped 8 bases and J dropped 8 bases, with 15 bases sitting between them. The germline CDR1 and CDR2 sequences are MNHEY and SVGAGI. The CDR3 region is CASGRPTGEKLFF. DNA for the CDR3: TGTGCCAGCGGACGGCCGACTGGGGAAAAACTGTTTTTT.

V and J are TRBV7-9 and TRBJ2-1, with TRBD2 identical over 11 bases. CDR1 is SEHNR and CDR2 is FQNEAQ in the germline V gene (reference sequence). The junction had 6 bases not matched to a gene; V was cut back by 5 bases and J by 3 bases. The CDR3 loop spans 16 amino acids. CDR3 DNA: TGTGCCAGCAGCCCAGGTAGCGGGAGGGTCTACAATGAGCAGTTCTTC. This codes for CASSPGSGRVYNEQFF.

The chain has TRBV6-5 and TRBJ2-1; D possibly matches TRBD1 or TRBD2 (6 bases each). The CDR3 contains 13 residues. V shed 6 bases and J shed 6 bases, with 12 bases lying between them. The germline CDR1 and CDR2 sequences are MNHEY and SVGAGI. The CDR3 region is CASREQGLNEQFF. The CDR3 bases are TGTGCCAGCAGAGAACAGGGACTCAATGAGCAGTTCTTC.

The V and J genes are TRBV9 and TRBJ1-3; the D is unclear. V was cut by 3 bases and J by 4 bases, with 11 bases left in between. There are 14 residues in the CDR3. The germline V gene has CDR1 SGDLS and CDR2 YYNGEE. The CDR3 spells CASSARTAGNTIYF. For the CDR3, the DNA is TGTGCCAGCAGCGCCAGGACGGCGGGAAACACCATATATTTT.

This sequence joins TRBV29-1 and TRBJ1-1, with unresolved D. CDR3 length equals 14 residues. V was cut by 2 bases and J by 3 bases, with 13 bases left in between. Germline CDR1 reads SQVTM; CDR2 reads ANQGSEA. CDR3 in amino acids: CSVERHLEHTEAFF. DNA of the CDR3: TGCAGCGTTGAACGACACCTAGAACACACTGAAGCTTTCTTT. The full variable domain, completed using reference TRBV29-1 and TRBJ1-1, is SAVISQKPSRDICQRGTSLTIQCQVDSQVTMMFWYRQQPGQSLTLIATANQGSEATYESGFVIDKFPISRPNLTFSTLTVSNMSPEDSSIYLCSVERHLEHTEAFFGQGTRLTVV.

Many counts were recorded for this clonotype. This chain joins TRBV10-2 and TRBJ1-4; tentative D call: TRBD1 (6 bases). Germline CDR1 is WSHSY and CDR2 is SAAADI. The CDR3 runs 13 residues. V was shortened by 4 bases and J by 6 bases, with 9 bases between the two germline ends. The CDR3 DNA sequence: TGCGCCAGCAGTGGGGGGGGCGATGAAAAACTGTTTTTT. Amino acid sequence: CASSGGGDEKLFF.